Listed below are T cell receptor beta chains from one sample, sequenced in a study of CD8+ T cells in alopecia areata. The data were produced by immunoSEQ multiplex PCR, yet TCRdb's version contains in-frame clones alone and is incomplete. This table has some 220,000 clones, 50% to 60% appearing once. Sequencing was performed on CD4+ T cells sorted from blood, taken at week 4, from a patient treated with tofacitinib. These receptors were taken from a human donor with alopecia areata. Both conserved end residues are part of each CDR3. The D gene is left open where the match is weak. Clone size is given for some rows only: seen once, a few or many times, or a class if the clone is expanded.

NA	TRBV29-1	NA	TRBJ1-2	CSVDYYGYTF	TGCAGCGTTGATTACTATGGCTACACCTTC
NA	TRBV2	NA	TRBJ2-5	CASSAALQHVRTQETQYF	TGTGCCAGCAGCGCGGCCCTCCAACACGTCAGGACCCAAGAGACCCAGTACTTC
TRBD2	TRBV15	NA	TRBJ2-1	CATSTGLAFYNEQFF	TGTGCCACCAGCACAGGACTAGCGTTTTACAATGAGCAGTTCTTC
NA	TRBV2	few	TRBJ1-4	CASSEPEPNEKLFF	TGTGCCAGCAGTGAACCGGAGCCTAATGAAAAACTGTTTTTT
TRBD1	TRBV4-3	NA	TRBJ2-1	CASSLQAGQGYNEQFF	TGCGCCAGCAGCCTTCAAGCGGGACAGGGATACAATGAGCAGTTCTTC
NA	TRBV15	once	TRBJ2-5	CATSRDPGPGETQYF	TGTGCCACCAGCAGAGATCCCGGCCCGGGGGAGACCCAGTACTTC
NA	TRBV7-6	NA	TRBJ2-5	CASSAGGIKETQYF	TGTGCCAGCAGCGCAGGAGGGATTAAAGAGACCCAGTACTTC
TRBD2	TRBV9	NA	TRBJ2-3	CASSGGGRNTDTQYF	TGTGCCAGCAGCGGCGGGGGGCGCAACACAGATACGCAGTATTTT
NA	TRBV5-6	NA	TRBJ1-3	CASSWGPSPMNSGNTIYF	TGTGCCAGCAGCTGGGGTCCGTCCCCAATGAACTCTGGAAACACCATATATTTT
NA	TRBV7-2	NA	TRBJ2-7	CASSSQQGYEQYF	TGTGCCAGCAGCTCACAACAGGGTTACGAGCAGTACTTC
TRBD1	TRBV13	NA	TRBJ2-1	CASSLTGAYNEQFF	TGTGCCAGCAGCTTAACAGGGGCCTACAATGAGCAGTTCTTC
NA	TRBV19	NA	TRBJ2-1	CASSIDRFNEQFF	TGTGCCAGTAGTATAGATCGGTTCAATGAGCAGTTCTTC
TRBD2	TRBV10-3	NA	TRBJ2-2	CAISAGGTGELFF	TGTGCCATCAGTGCGGGGGGCACCGGGGAGCTGTTTTTT
NA	TRBV30	NA	TRBJ2-7	CAWSVYGGRTSTYEQYF	TGTGCCTGGAGTGTATATGGGGGCAGAACTAGTACCTACGAGCAGTACTTC
NA	TRBV30	NA	TRBJ1-2	CAWSKDINYGYTF	TGTGCCTGGAGTAAAGACATTAACTATGGCTACACCTTC
NA	TRBV7-9	few	TRBJ1-4	CASSLAAGANEKLFF	TGTGCCAGCAGCTTAGCCGCGGGGGCAAATGAAAAACTGTTTTTT
TRBD1	TRBV7-9	few	TRBJ1-4	CASSPGQAIEKLFF	TGTGCCAGCAGCCCCGGACAGGCCATTGAAAAACTGTTTTTT
NA	TRBV7-2	few	TRBJ1-5	CASSQSGQTINQPQHF	TGTGCCAGCAGCCAATCTGGACAAACAATCAATCAGCCCCAGCATTTT
NA	TRBV29-1	NA	TRBJ2-7	CSVGPMGGYEQYF	TGCAGCGTTGGACCGATGGGGGGCTACGAGCAGTACTTC
NA	TRBV29-1	few	TRBJ2-1	CSVVEGFHEQFF	TGCAGCGTTGTGGAGGGGTTCCATGAGCAGTTCTTC
NA	TRBV11-2	NA	TRBJ2-4	CASSLELAGMGKNIQYF	TGTGCCAGCAGCTTAGAGTTGGCAGGGATGGGCAAAAACATTCAGTACTTC
TRBD2	TRBV14	few	TRBJ2-1	CASSQVIGRGAEQFF	TGTGCCAGCAGCCAAGTAATCGGGCGGGGGGCCGAGCAGTTCTTC
NA	TRBV29-1	few	TRBJ1-1	CSARGQLNTEAFF	TGCAGCGCCCGAGGACAACTGAACACTGAAGCTTTCTTT
NA	TRBV2	NA	TRBJ1-5	CASSDDIGRSNQPQHF	TGTGCCAGCAGTGATGATATAGGGAGGAGCAATCAGCCCCAGCATTTT